What follows are 2 T cell receptor beta chains derived from one specimen sequenced in a study of cytomegalovirus exposure and HLA in healthy donors. Using immunoSEQ multiplex PCR, the repertoire was profiled, and TCRdb retains in-frame clones only, with some absent. The sample contains 120,000 or so clones, 85% to 90% of which appear only once. The sample consisted of PBMCs. The receptor set was obtained from a woman between 18 and 30 years old in good health and CMV-seronegative.

CDR3 sequence (DNA): TGTGCCAGCTCCGGCAGGGGGCGGAATTCACCCCTCCACTTT. It yields the protein CASSGRGRNSPLHF. The V call is TRBV27, the J call TRBJ1-6, with 8 bases aligning to TRBD1. V was pared by 8 bases and J by 7 bases, with 7 bases of the junction left unmatched. The CDR3 contains 14 residues. Germline V gene lookup returns CDR1 MNHEY and CDR2 SMNVEV (reference sequence).

J is TRBJ2-3 and V is TRBV10-2, with TRBD2 matching over 8 bases. V lost 7 bases, J lost 1 base, and 7 bases stayed unmatched. This CDR3 contains 15 residues. Germline V CDR1 and CDR2: WSHSY, SAAADI. The CDR3 DNA follows: TGCGCCAGCAACACCGGGACTAGTGGCACAGATACGCAGTATTTT. Translated, it gives CASNTGTSGTDTQYF.